One sample yielded the 32 T cell receptor beta chains listed below, sequenced in a study of T cell changes during pregnancy in multiple sclerosis. Produced via immunoSEQ multiplex PCR; TCRdb's table is partial and in-frame only. The sample shows tens of thousands of clones, over 90% of them seen only once. Sequencing used peripheral blood, obtained in the third trimester of pregnancy. The receptors derive from a female donor with multiple sclerosis, enrolled in a pregnancy study.

The J gene is TRBJ1-2, the V gene TRBV19; D perhaps matches TRBD1 (5 bases). This CDR3 is 15 amino acids long. V lost 3 bases and J 3 bases, leaving 14 bases between the germline ends. The germline V gene has CDR1 LNHDA and CDR2 SQIVND (reference sequence). The CDR3 DNA follows: TGTGCCAGTAGTATTATCATAGGGGCAGACTATGGCTACACCTTC. Amino acid sequence: CASSIIIGADYGYTF.

The chain couples TRBV19 to TRBJ2-5, with TRBD1 as a possible D gene (5 bases). The germline gives CDR1 LNHDA, CDR2 SQIVND (reference sequence). This CDR3 is built from 14 residues. Trimming pared 7 bases from V and 4 bases from J, leaving 16 bases between. CDR3 loop: CASTVSLGAETQYF. The CDR3 region has the DNA TGTGCCAGTACCGTGAGTTTAGGGGCAGAGACCCAGTACTTC.

This rearrangement joins TRBV10-2 to TRBJ2-7; D is ambiguous. The length of the CDR3 is 12 residues. The V and J ends lost 3 bases and 4 bases respectively, with 7 bases between them. From germline, CDR1 is WSHSY and CDR2 SAAADI. The CDR3 coding sequence is TGCGCCAGCAGTGATGTGGCTTACGAGCAGTACTTC. Translated, it gives CASSDVAYEQYF.

The genes are TRBV4-1 and TRBJ2-1, with D possibly matching TRBD2 (5 bases). There are 15 residues in the CDR3. Trimming took off 0 bases at V and 5 bases at J, with 11 bases between the two ends. Germline V gives CDR1 MGHRA, CDR2 YSYEKL. The CDR3 bases are TGCGCCAGCAGCCAAGATCCTAGCCCAAACAATGAGCAGTTCTTC. Translating gives CASSQDPSPNNEQFF.

The gene calls are TRBV19 and TRBJ2-7; possibly TRBD1 for D (5 bases). Trimming removed 1 base at V and 2 bases at J, with 6 bases between. This CDR3 is 13 amino acids long. Germline V gene sequence: CDR1 LNHDA, CDR2 SQIVND (reference sequence). CDR3 coding DNA: TGTGCCAGTAGTATAGGGACAACCTACGAGCAGTACTTC. It encodes CASSIGTTYEQYF.

This clone was observed a handful of times. This chain links TRBV19 with TRBJ1-1, with D possibly TRBD1 on 5 matching bases. V gave up 3 bases and J gave up 8 bases, with 10 bases separating them. The CDR3 spans 12 residues. CDR1 and CDR2 from the germline V gene are LNHDA and SQIVND (reference sequence). The CDR3 here is CASSIIGQEAFF. Written as DNA, the CDR3 is TGTGCCAGTAGTATCATCGGACAAGAAGCTTTCTTT.

This chain links TRBV6-5 with TRBJ2-7; D not certain. Germline CDR1 and CDR2: MNHEY and SVGAGI. Trimming cost V 6 bases and J 3 bases, with 9 bases left between them. This CDR3 region has 12 residues. DNA of the CDR3: TGTGCCAGCAGAACCGGTAACTACGAGCAGTACTTC. Its translation is CASRTGNYEQYF.

CDR3 in amino acids: CASSLYRRTNEKLFF. The CDR3 coding sequence is TGTGCCAGTAGTTTGTACAGAAGAACTAATGAAAAACTGTTTTTT. The V call is TRBV19, the J call TRBJ1-4; D is uncertain. This CDR3 is 15 amino acids long. V was pared by 5 bases and J by 1 base, with 11 bases between. Germline CDR1 is LNHDA and CDR2 is SQIVND (reference sequence).

The chain couples TRBV19 to TRBJ2-2; maybe TRBD2 (6 bases). V lost 3 bases, J lost 2 bases, and 10 bases lay in between. This CDR3 has 15 amino acids. CDR1 is LNHDA, CDR2 SQIVND, per germline (reference sequence). The CDR3 region has the DNA TGTGCCAGTAGTATTGGGGGGAGAAACACCGGGGAGCTGTTTTTT. Translation: CASSIGGRNTGELFF.

The chain joins TRBV27 to TRBJ2-1; D might be TRBD2 (6 bases). Trimming left V 0 bases short and J 10 bases short, with 28 bases between. The CDR3 contains 19 residues. In germline, CDR1 is MNHEY, CDR2 SMNVEV (reference sequence). Here the CDR3 DNA reads TGTGCCAGCAGTTTATCGCGTTTTACCACGGGGGAAAAGGCGTCGGAGCAGTTCTTC. Residues: CASSLSRFTTGEKASEQFF.

This chain uses TRBV27 with TRBJ2-5; 9 bases fit TRBD1. The CDR3 length is 15 residues. J gave up 2 bases and V 10 bases, and 11 bases lay outside the gene matches. Germline CDR1 and CDR2: MNHEY and SMNVEV (reference sequence). The CDR3 loop is CAIKMGQGRQETQYF. The CDR3 DNA reads as TGTGCCATCAAAATGGGACAGGGTCGGCAAGAGACCCAGTACTTC.

V and J are TRBV19 and TRBJ2-7; 8 bases are shared with TRBD2. The CDR3 is made up of 15 amino acids. Germline values: CDR1 LNHDA, CDR2 SQIVND (reference sequence). The V and J ends lost 6 bases and 4 bases, in that order; junction bases with no gene match: 11. For the CDR3, the DNA is TGTGCCAGTAGCGGGCGGGAGGCAGTACCTTACGAGCAGTACTTC. Translated, it gives CASSGREAVPYEQYF. Full variable domain (missing parts from reference TRBV19 and TRBJ2-7): DGGITQSPKYLFRKEGQNVTLSCEQNLNHDAMYWYRQDPGQGLRLIYYSQIVNDFQKGDIAEGYSVSREKKESFPLTVTSAQKNPTAFYLCASSGREAVPYEQYFGPGTRLTVT.

This clone was seen just once. The chain combines TRBV23-1 with TRBJ2-1, with 9 bases fitting TRBD2. TRBV23-1 falls under the ORF class, with uncertain function. CDR3 length: 15 residues. Germline trimming cut 3 bases from V and 5 bases from J; bases unmatched to any gene: 5. CDR3 loop: CASSQRGGVHNEQFF. The CDR3 region has the DNA TGCGCCAGCAGTCAGCGGGGGGGCGTCCACAATGAGCAGTTCTTC.

This sequence joins TRBV7-6 and TRBJ2-7; perhaps TRBD2 as D (8 bases). In germline, CDR1 is SGHVS, CDR2 FNYEAQ. There are 15 residues in the CDR3. V was shortened by 2 bases and J by 8 bases, with 19 bases between the two germline ends. The CDR3 is CASSLTGGGEIKQYF. Here the CDR3 DNA reads TGTGCCAGCAGCTTAACGGGAGGGGGCGAAATCAAGCAGTACTTC. Complete variable domain (other parts from reference TRBV7-6 and TRBJ2-7): GAGVSQSPRYKVTKRGQDVALRCDPISGHVSLYWYRQALGQGPEFLTYFNYEAQQDKSGLPNDRFSAERPEGSISTLTIQRTEQRDSAMYRCASSLTGGGEIKQYFGPGTRLTVT.

The chain uses TRBV5-4 and TRBJ2-1; 7 nucleotides align to TRBD2. The germline V gene encodes CDR1 SGHNT and CDR2 YYREEE (reference sequence). The CDR3 totals 14 residues. V was clipped by 5 bases and J by 7 bases; unmatched bases: 9. Here the CDR3 reads CASSHSGRQNEQFF. CDR3 DNA: TGTGCCAGCAGTCATAGCGGGCGCCAAAATGAGCAGTTCTTC.

The chain recombines TRBV4-1 with TRBJ2-1, with 10 bases fitting TRBD2. CDR1 is MGHRA, CDR2 YSYEKL, per germline. CDR3 size: 19 residues. J lost 8 bases, V lost 0 bases, and 16 bases had no gene match. The CDR3 is CASSQDSSVSGGARDEQFF. As DNA, the CDR3 is TGCGCCAGCAGCCAAGACTCATCGGTCAGCGGGGGGGCTCGGGATGAGCAGTTCTTC.

V gene TRBV5-8 combines with J gene TRBJ2-1, with 8 positions matching TRBD2. Germline V lookup: CDR1 SGHTS, CDR2 YDEGEE. After removal of 4 bases from V and 0 bases from J, the junction contained 0 bases not matched to a gene. The CDR3 has 14 residues. This chain's CDR3 is CASSSGGSYNEQFF. The CDR3 nucleotides read TGTGCCAGCAGCAGCGGGGGCTCCTACAATGAGCAGTTCTTC.

This chain links TRBV5-1 with TRBJ2-1, with 8 bases matching TRBD1. Germline V lookup: CDR1 SGHRS, CDR2 YFSETQ. This CDR3 is built from 14 residues. Losses at the gene ends were 3 bases for V and 7 bases for J; bases not matched to a gene: 6. CDR3 nucleotide sequence: TGCGCCAGCAGCTCCGGGACAGGAGCGAATGAGCAGTTCTTC. Its protein is CASSSGTGANEQFF.

This chain uses TRBV5-8 with TRBJ2-4; weak D call: TRBD1 (5 bases). CDR3 size: 15 residues. Trimming took off 4 bases at V and 0 bases at J, with 11 bases between the two ends. The germline V gene encodes CDR1 SGHTS and CDR2 YDEGEE. CDR3 DNA: TGTGCCAGCAGCCCTAGACAGCTAGCCAAAAACATTCAGTACTTC. Protein product: CASSPRQLAKNIQYF.

This sequence joins TRBV7-6 and TRBJ1-3; D not resolved. In germline, CDR1 is SGHVS, CDR2 FNYEAQ. The CDR3 length is 17 residues. V was shortened by 3 bases and J by 4 bases, with 19 bases between the two germline ends. CDR3 region: CASSFPPRQVSGNTIYF. In DNA, the CDR3 is TGTGCCAGCAGCTTCCCACCCCGCCAGGTTTCAGGAAACACCATATATTTT.

This clone showed up just once. The rearrangement joins TRBV15 to TRBJ1-2; possible D gene TRBD1, 5 bases. This CDR3 region has 15 residues. The germline gives CDR1 LNHNV, CDR2 YYDKDF (reference sequence). V lost 5 bases to trimming and J lost 1 base, with 14 bases between them. The CDR3: CATSSETDVNYGYTF. CDR3 in DNA: TGTGCCACCAGCTCGGAGACAGATGTTAACTATGGCTACACCTTC.

This clone is a singleton in its sample. The CDR3 nucleotides read TGTGCCAGTAGTGTCTGGAGCGGGTATGAAGCTTTCTTT. The encoded protein is CASSVWSGYEAFF. The V and J genes are TRBV19 and TRBJ1-1; D is unresolved. This CDR3 region has 13 residues. Germline loops: CDR1 LNHDA, CDR2 SQIVND (reference sequence). Trimming shortened V by 5 bases and J by 7 bases, and 14 bases separated the two germline ends.

The chain employs TRBV2 and TRBJ2-3; D remains ambiguous. Germline assignment: CDR1 SNHLY and CDR2 FYNNEI. V gave up 2 bases and J gave up 3 bases, with 3 bases separating them. The CDR3 loop spans 12 amino acids. The CDR3 sequence is CASSEPTDTQYF. As DNA, the CDR3 is TGTGCCAGCAGTGAACCAACAGATACGCAGTATTTT. The full variable domain, rest sourced from reference TRBV2 and TRBJ2-3, is EPEVTQTPSHQVTQMGQEVILRCVPISNHLYFYWYRQILGQKVEFLVSFYNNEISEKSEIFDDQFSVERPDGSNFTLKIRSTKLEDSAMYFCASSEPTDTQYFGPGTRLTVL.

The chain links TRBV4-1 to TRBJ2-2; D gene ambiguous. The V gene's germline CDR1 is MGHRA and CDR2 YSYEKL. The CDR3 covers 14 residues. Trimming cost V 1 base and J 3 bases, with 6 bases left between them. The CDR3 here is CASSQGGYTGELFF. The CDR3 region has the DNA TGCGCCAGCAGCCAAGGCGGTTACACCGGGGAGCTGTTTTTT.

V and J are TRBV5-4 and TRBJ2-7, with D perhaps matching TRBD2 (6 bases). The CDR3 spans 14 residues. Trimming pared 1 base from V and 5 bases from J, leaving 13 bases between. Germline V gene sequence: CDR1 SGHNT, CDR2 YYREEE (reference sequence). The CDR3 DNA reads TGTGCCAGCAGCTTGATAGGGACTTTTAACGAGCAGTACTTC. This encodes CASSLIGTFNEQYF.

The chain combines TRBV15 with TRBJ2-1; no clear D. The CDR3 sequence is 15 residues long. The V and J ends lost 0 bases and 4 bases respectively, with 10 bases between them. Looked up from germline, CDR1 is LNHNV and CDR2 is YYDKDF (reference sequence). Here the CDR3 DNA reads TGTGCCACCAGCAGAGATTTGTCGCGGTACAATGAGCAGTTCTTC. Translating it yields CATSRDLSRYNEQFF. Full variable domain (outside the CDR3, taken from reference TRBV15 and TRBJ2-1): DAMVIQNPRYQVTQFGKPVTLSCSQTLNHNVMYWYQQKSSQAPKLLFHYYDKDFNNEADTPDNFQSRRPNTSFCFLDIRSPGLGDTAMYLCATSRDLSRYNEQFFGPGTRLTVL.

The rearrangement links TRBV2 to TRBJ2-1, with 8 bases matching TRBD1. Trimming at V came to 8 bases and at J to 5 bases, leaving 8 bases not matched to a gene. The CDR3 has 14 residues. Germline CDR1 is SNHLY and CDR2 is FYNNEI. The CDR3 nucleotides are TGTGCCAGCTCCCCCGGGACAGGTGACAATGAGCAGTTCTTC. Amino acids: CASSPGTGDNEQFF.

The J gene is TRBJ1-2, the V gene TRBV4-1; the match to TRBD1 covers 8 bases. Per the germline V gene, CDR1 is MGHRA and CDR2 is YSYEKL. The V segment lost 3 bases and the J segment 6 bases; nucleotides outside the gene matches: 6. The CDR3 length is 14 residues. The chain's CDR3 is CASSQTGVGDGYTF. In DNA form, the CDR3 reads TGCGCCAGCAGCCAGACAGGGGTCGGGGATGGCTACACCTTC.

The count of this clone is one. The rearrangement links TRBV7-9 to TRBJ2-5; D is perhaps TRBD1 (6 bases). In germline, CDR1 is SEHNR, CDR2 FQNEAQ (reference sequence). CDR3 length equals 13 residues. The V gene lost 2 bases and the J gene lost 4 bases, with 8 bases spanning the gap. The CDR3 is CASSLTGLETQYF. CDR3 nucleotide sequence: TGTGCCAGCAGCTTAACAGGGCTAGAGACCCAGTACTTC.

The V call is TRBV27, the J call TRBJ2-1; D remains unclear. V lost 5 bases and J lost 6, with 14 bases in between. This CDR3 region has 14 residues. Germline CDR1 and CDR2: MNHEY and SMNVEV (reference sequence). CDR3 protein: CASSPWIAVNEQFF. In DNA, the CDR3 is TGTGCCAGCAGTCCTTGGATAGCCGTCAATGAGCAGTTCTTC.

This chain uses TRBV6-5 with TRBJ1-3, with D tentatively TRBD1 (5 bases). CDR1 is MNHEY, CDR2 SVGAGI, per germline. The length of the CDR3 is 13 residues. V was shortened by 8 bases and J by 1 base, with 9 bases between the two germline ends. The CDR3 region has the DNA TGTGCCAGCGGAACAGGTTCTGGAAACACCATATATTTT. Its protein is CASGTGSGNTIYF.

The gene calls are TRBV5-4 and TRBJ2-5; D gene unclear. Trimming removed 0 bases at V and 2 bases at J, with 8 bases between. The CDR3 is 14 residues long. Germline CDR1 and CDR2: SGHNT and YYREEE (reference sequence). Written as DNA, the CDR3 is TGTGCCAGCAGCTTGGGACACTTACAAGAGACCCAGTACTTC. Translation: CASSLGHLQETQYF.